The entry below describes one TCR beta chain. The antigen remains undetermined. This record comes from a study of cytomegalovirus exposure and HLA in healthy donors. In the PCR, 60 Vbeta and 13 Jbeta primers were used. TCRdb's copy holds only in-frame clones and misses some; the assay was immunoSEQ multiplex PCR. This table has under 150,000 clones, about 86% appearing once. Looked up from germline, CDR1 is SQVTM and CDR2 is ANQGSEA. The V gene end was trimmed by 2 bases and the J gene end by 5 bases; junction bases not matched to a gene: 7. This CDR3 has 14 amino acids. Study outcomes and limitations: Presence/absence analyses took donor sequencing depth as roughly uniform. HLA-A and HLA-B allele assignments for most subjects were reportedly predicted accurately using TCR beta sequences.

The chain employs TRBV29-1 and TRBJ1-1; the match to TRBD1 covers 8 bases. This receptor was taken from a man aged 18 to 30 in good health and CMV-seronegative. The material sequenced was PBMCs. CDR3 nucleotide sequence: TGCAGCGTTGAATACGGACAGGGACCGACTGAAGCTTTCTTT. Amino acids: CSVEYGQGPTEAFF.